This entry lists 3 T cell receptor beta chains sequenced from one sample in a study of cytomegalovirus exposure and HLA in healthy donors. Both 60 Vbeta primers and 13 Jbeta primers went into the PCR. Clones were sequenced by immunoSEQ multiplex PCR, and TCRdb holds only the in-frame ones, with some missing. Of 30,000 to 45,000 clones listed, around 53% are singletons. Sequences were obtained from PBMCs. These TCRs come from a woman between 40 and 55 years old in good health and CMV-seropositive.

The chain uses TRBV5-6 and TRBJ2-7, with D perhaps TRBD2 (6 bases). Germline CDR1 reads SGHDT; CDR2 reads YYEEEE. V shed 4 bases and J shed 3 bases, with 11 bases lying between them. This CDR3 contains 13 residues. The CDR3 DNA is TGTGCCAGCAGCCTGACTAGGTACTACGAGCAGTACTTC. This gives the protein CASSLTRYYEQYF. The full variable domain, rest sourced from reference TRBV5-6 and TRBJ2-7, is DAGVTQSPTHLIKTRGQQVTLRCSPKSGHDTVSWYQQALGQGPQFIFQYYEEEERQRGNFPDRFSGHQFPNYSSELNVNALLLGDSALYLCASSLTRYYEQYFGPGTRLTVT.

The table lists this clone with a few counts. CDR3 region: CASSLQGPIEPQHF. The CDR3 nucleotides read TGTGCCAGCAGTTTACAGGGGCCCATAGAGCCCCAGCATTTT. V is TRBV27 and J is TRBJ1-5, with a possible D match to TRBD1 (6 bases). The CDR3 sequence is 14 residues long. V was clipped by 2 bases and J by 8 bases, with 13 bases between them. The germline gives CDR1 MNHEY, CDR2 SMNVEV (reference sequence).

This chain's CDR3 is CASRGQGGYNEQFF. CDR3 DNA: TGTGCCAGCAGGGGACAGGGGGGTTACAATGAGCAGTTCTTC. This chain joins TRBV6-6 and TRBJ2-1; 11 bases are a match to TRBD1. The V gene end was trimmed by 6 bases and the J gene end by 4 bases; junction bases not matched to a gene: 2. CDR1 and CDR2 from the germline V gene are MNHNY and SVGAGI (reference sequence). The CDR3 totals 14 residues.